Shown below are 4 T cell receptor beta chains from a single sample sequenced in a study of blood T cell repertoires in COVID-19. TCRdb's copy holds only in-frame clones and misses some; the assay was immunoSEQ multiplex PCR. The sample carries tens of thousands of clones, about 86% recorded once. Sequenced material: peripheral blood. Receptors originate from a man between 65 and 80 years old with acute or convalescent COVID-19.

The V and J genes are TRBV18 and TRBJ1-1, with D maybe TRBD1 (6 bases). Germline V gene lookup returns CDR1 KGHSH and CDR2 LQKENI. The CDR3 sequence is 15 residues long. V lost 4 bases, J lost 1 base, and 13 bases lay in between. Written as DNA, the CDR3 is TGTGCCAGCTCACTGTCCCGGGACAAGAACACTGAAGCTTTCTTT. It is translated as CASSLSRDKNTEAFF.

This sequence joins TRBV28 and TRBJ1-4; TRBD1 matches at 8 bases. The V segment lost 6 bases and the J segment 6 bases; nucleotides outside the gene matches: 9. The CDR3 has 15 amino acids. Germline-derived CDR1 and CDR2 are MDHEN and SYDVKM. This chain's CDR3 is CASSPTDRVHEKLFF. In nucleotides, the CDR3 is TGTGCCAGCAGCCCGACGGACAGGGTGCATGAAAAACTGTTTTTT.

This clone was picked up one time. The chain employs TRBV5-5 and TRBJ1-4; 7 bases are a match to TRBD1. The CDR3 consists of 13 residues. V lost 2 bases and J lost 7; bases outside the gene matches: 2. CDR1 and CDR2 from the germline V gene are SGHKS and YYEKEE (reference sequence). The CDR3 loop reads CASSLPGGEKLFF. CDR3 nucleotides: TGTGCCAGCAGCTTACCAGGGGGTGAAAAACTGTTTTTT.

The chain carries TRBV7-3 and TRBJ2-3; D is possibly TRBD2 (6 bases). V lost 4 bases to trimming and J lost 6 bases, with 8 bases between them. Germline V gene sequence: CDR1 SGHTA, CDR2 FQGTGA. The CDR3 is made up of 12 amino acids. The CDR3 sequence: CASSSGTDTQYF. CDR3 in DNA: TGTGCCAGCAGCTCCGGGACTGATACGCAGTATTTT.